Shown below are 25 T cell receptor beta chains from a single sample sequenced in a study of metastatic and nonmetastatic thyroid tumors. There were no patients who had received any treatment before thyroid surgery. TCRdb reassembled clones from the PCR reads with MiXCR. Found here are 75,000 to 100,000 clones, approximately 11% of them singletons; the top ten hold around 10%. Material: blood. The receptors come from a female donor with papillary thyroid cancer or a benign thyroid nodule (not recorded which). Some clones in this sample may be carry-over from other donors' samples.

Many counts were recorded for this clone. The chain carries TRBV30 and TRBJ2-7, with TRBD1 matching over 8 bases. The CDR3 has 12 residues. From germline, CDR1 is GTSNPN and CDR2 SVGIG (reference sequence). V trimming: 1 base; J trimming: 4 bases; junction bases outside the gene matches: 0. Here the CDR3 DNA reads TGTGCCTGGAGTGACAGGGGGTACGAGCAGTACTTC. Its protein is CAWSDRGYEQYF.

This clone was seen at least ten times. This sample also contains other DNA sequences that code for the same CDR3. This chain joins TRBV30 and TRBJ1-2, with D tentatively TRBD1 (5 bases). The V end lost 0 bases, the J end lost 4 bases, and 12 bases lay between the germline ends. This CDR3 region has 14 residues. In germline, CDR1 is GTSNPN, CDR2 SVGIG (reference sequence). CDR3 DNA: TGTGCCTGGAGTGTACTGGGGGACCTCTATGGCTACACCTTC. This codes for CAWSVLGDLYGYTF.

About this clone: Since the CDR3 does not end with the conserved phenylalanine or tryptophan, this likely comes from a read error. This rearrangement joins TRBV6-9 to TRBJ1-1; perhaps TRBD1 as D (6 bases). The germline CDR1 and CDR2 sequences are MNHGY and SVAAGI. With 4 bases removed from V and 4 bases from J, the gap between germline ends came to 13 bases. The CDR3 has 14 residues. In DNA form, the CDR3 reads TGTGCCAGCAGTTCGCCTACAGGGTTCACTGAAGCTTTCTCT. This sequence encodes CASSSPTGFTEAFS.

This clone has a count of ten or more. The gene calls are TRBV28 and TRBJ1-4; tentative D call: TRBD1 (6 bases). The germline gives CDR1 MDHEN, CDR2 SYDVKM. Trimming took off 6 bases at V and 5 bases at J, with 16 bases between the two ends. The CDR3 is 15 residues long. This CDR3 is CASRGRWGLNEKLFF. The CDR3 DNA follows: TGTGCCAGCAGGGGGAGGTGGGGGCTGAATGAAAAACTGTTTTTT. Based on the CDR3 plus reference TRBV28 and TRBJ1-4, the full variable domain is DVKVTQSSRYLVKRTGEKVFLECVQDMDHENMFWYRQDPGLGLRLIYFSYDVKMKEKGDIPEGYSVSREKKERFSLILESASTNQTSMYLCASRGRWGLNEKLFFGSGTQLSVL.

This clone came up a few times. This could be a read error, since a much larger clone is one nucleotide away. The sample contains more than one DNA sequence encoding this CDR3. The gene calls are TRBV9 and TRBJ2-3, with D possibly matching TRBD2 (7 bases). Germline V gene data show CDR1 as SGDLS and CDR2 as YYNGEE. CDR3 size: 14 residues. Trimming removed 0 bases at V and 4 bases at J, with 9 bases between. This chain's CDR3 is CASSVEGGPDTQYF. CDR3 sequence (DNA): TGTGCCAGCAGCGTAGAGGGGGGGCCAGATACGCAGTATTTT.

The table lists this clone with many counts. The CDR3 coding sequence is TGTGCCAGCAGCTACGGACAGGGGGGAAATTCACCCCTCCACTTT. Encoded protein: CASSYGQGGNSPLHF. The rearrangement joins TRBV7-8 to TRBJ1-6; 10 nucleotides match TRBD1. V trimming: 4 bases; J trimming: 7 bases; junction bases outside the gene matches: 4. Germline V CDR1 and CDR2: SGHVS, FQNEAQ. This CDR3 contains 15 residues.

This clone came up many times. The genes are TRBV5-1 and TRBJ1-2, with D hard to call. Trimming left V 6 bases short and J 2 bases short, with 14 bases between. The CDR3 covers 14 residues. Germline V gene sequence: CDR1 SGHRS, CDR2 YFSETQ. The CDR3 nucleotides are TGCGCCAGCATCACCCTTGACGGGAACTATGGCTACACCTTC. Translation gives CASITLDGNYGYTF.

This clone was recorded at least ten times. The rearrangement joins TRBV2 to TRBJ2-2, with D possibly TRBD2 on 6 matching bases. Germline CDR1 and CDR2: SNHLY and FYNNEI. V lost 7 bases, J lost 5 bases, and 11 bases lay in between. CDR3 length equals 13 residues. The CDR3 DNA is TGTGCCAGCAACGGCCGGGGGACCGGGGAGCTGTTTTTT. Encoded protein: CASNGRGTGELFF. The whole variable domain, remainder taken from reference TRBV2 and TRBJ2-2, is EPEVTQTPSHQVTQMGQEVILRCVPISNHLYFYWYRQILGQKVEFLVSFYNNEISEKSEIFDDQFSVERPDGSNFTLKIRSTKLEDSAMYFCASNGRGTGELFFGEGSRLTVL.

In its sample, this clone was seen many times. This CDR3 reads CASRLRTGGYYGYTF. DNA of the CDR3: TGTGCCAGCAGGTTAAGGACAGGGGGCTACTATGGCTACACCTTC. The V and J genes are TRBV28 and TRBJ1-2; 11 bases line up with TRBD1. Looked up from germline, CDR1 is MDHEN and CDR2 is SYDVKM. V was clipped by 6 bases and J by 3 bases; unmatched bases: 6. The CDR3 runs 15 residues.

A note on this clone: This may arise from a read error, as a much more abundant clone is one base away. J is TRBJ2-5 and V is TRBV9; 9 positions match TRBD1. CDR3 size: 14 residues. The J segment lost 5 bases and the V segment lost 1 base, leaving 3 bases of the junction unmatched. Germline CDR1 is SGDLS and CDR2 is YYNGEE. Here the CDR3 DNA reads TGTGCCAGCAGCGTAACAGGGGGCTTGGAGACCCAGTACTTC. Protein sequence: CASSVTGGLETQYF.

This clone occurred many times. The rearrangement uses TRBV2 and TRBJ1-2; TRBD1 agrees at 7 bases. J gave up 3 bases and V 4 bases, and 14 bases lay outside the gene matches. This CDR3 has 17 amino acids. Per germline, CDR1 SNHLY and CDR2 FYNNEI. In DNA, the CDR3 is TGTGCCAGCAGTGTTCGGGCGGGAGGGGGCGCTGACTATGGCTACACCTTC. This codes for CASSVRAGGGADYGYTF.

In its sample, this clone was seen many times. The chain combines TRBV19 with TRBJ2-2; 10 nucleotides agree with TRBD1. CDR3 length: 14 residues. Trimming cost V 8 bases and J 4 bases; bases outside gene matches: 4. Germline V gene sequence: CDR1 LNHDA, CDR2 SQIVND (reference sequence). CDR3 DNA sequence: TGTGCCAGTCAGACAGGGGGCGGCACCGGGGAGCTGTTTTTT. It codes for CASQTGGGTGELFF. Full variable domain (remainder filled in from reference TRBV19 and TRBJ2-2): DGGITQSPKYLFRKEGQNVTLSCEQNLNHDAMYWYRQDPGQGLRLIYYSQIVNDFQKGDIAEGYSVSREKKESFPLTVTSAQKNPTAFYLCASQTGGGTGELFFGEGSRLTVL.

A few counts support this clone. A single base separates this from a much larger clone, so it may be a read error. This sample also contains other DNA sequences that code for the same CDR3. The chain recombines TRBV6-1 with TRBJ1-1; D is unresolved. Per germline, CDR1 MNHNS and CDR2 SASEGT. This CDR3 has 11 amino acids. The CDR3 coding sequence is TGTGCCAGCAGTGATGGTTGGGAAGCTTTCTTC. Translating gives CASSDGWEAFF.

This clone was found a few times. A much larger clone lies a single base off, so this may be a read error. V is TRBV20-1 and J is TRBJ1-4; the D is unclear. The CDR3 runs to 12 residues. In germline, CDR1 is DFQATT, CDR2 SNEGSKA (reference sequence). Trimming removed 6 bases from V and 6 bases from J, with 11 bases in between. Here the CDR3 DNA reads TGCAGTGCGGAGCCAAGGGATGAAAAACTGTTTTTT. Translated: CSAEPRDEKLFF.

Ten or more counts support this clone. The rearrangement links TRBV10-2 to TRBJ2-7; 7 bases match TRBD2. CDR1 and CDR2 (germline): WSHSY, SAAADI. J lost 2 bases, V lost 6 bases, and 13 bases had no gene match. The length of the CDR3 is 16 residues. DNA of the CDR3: TGCGCCAGCAGCGACCCAACCGGGACTATCACCTACGAGCAGTACTTC. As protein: CASSDPTGTITYEQYF.

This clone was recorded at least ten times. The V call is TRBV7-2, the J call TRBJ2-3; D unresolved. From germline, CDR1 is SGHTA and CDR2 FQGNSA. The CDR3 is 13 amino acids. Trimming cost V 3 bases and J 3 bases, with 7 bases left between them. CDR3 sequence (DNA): TGTGCCAGCAGCTTTCTGGGAACAGATACGCAGTATTTT. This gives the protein CASSFLGTDTQYF.

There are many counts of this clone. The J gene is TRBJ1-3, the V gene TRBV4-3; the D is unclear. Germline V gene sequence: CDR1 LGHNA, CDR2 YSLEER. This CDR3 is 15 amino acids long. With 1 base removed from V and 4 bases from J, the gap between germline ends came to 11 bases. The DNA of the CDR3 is TGCGCCAGCAGCCAAGGGGTGGCAGGAGGAAACACCATATATTTT. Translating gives CASSQGVAGGNTIYF.

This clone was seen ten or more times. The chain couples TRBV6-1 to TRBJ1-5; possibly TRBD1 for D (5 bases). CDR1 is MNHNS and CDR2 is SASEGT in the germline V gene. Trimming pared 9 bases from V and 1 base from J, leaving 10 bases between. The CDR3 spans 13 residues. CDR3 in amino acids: CASKRDSNQPQHF. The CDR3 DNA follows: TGTGCCAGTAAACGGGACAGCAATCAGCCCCAGCATTTT.

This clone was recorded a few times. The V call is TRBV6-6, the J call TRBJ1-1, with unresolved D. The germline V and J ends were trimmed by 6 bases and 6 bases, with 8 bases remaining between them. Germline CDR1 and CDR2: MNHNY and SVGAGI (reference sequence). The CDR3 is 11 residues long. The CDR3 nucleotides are TGTGCCAGCAGGGTAGTGGCTGAAGCTTTCTTT. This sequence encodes CASRVVAEAFF.

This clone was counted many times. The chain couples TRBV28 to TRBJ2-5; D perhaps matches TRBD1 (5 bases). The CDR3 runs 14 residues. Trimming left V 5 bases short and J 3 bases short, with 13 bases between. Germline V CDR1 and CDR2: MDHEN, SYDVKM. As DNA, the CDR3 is TGTGCCAGCAGTCTCCAGGGTAGAAAAGAGACCCAGTACTTC. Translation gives CASSLQGRKETQYF.

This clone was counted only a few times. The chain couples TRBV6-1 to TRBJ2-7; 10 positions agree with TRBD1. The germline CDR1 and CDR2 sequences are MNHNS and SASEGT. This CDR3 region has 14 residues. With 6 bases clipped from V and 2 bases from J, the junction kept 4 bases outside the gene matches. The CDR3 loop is CASRIGTGAYEQYF. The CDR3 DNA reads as TGTGCCAGCAGGATCGGGACAGGGGCCTACGAGCAGTACTTC.

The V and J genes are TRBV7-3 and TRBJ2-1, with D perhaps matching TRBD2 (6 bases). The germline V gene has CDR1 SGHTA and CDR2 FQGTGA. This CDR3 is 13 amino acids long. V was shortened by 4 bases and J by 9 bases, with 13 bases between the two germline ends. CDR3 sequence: CASSWDLRTEQFF. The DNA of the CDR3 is TGTGCCAGCAGCTGGGACTTGCGGACTGAGCAGTTCTTC.

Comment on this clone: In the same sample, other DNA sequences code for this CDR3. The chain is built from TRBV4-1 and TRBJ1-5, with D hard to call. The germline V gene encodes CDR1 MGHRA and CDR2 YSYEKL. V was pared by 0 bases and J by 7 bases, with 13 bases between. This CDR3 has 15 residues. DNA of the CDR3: TGCGCCAGCAGCCAAGATCGAGCGGCCGGGCAGCCCCAGCATTTT. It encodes CASSQDRAAGQPQHF.

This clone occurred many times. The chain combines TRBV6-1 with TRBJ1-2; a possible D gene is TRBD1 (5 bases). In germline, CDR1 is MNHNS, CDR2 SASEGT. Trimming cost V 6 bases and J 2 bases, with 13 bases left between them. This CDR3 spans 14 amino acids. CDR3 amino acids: CASSEGTGNYGYTF. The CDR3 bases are TGTGCCAGCAGCGAGGGGACGGGCAACTATGGCTACACCTTC.

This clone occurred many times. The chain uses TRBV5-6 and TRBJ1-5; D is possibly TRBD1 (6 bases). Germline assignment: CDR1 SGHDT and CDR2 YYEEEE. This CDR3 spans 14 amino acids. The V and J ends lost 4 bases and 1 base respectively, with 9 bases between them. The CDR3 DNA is TGTGCCAGCAGCCTAGGGGGGAGCAATCAGCCCCAGCATTTT. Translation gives CASSLGGSNQPQHF.